This entry lists 22 T cell receptor beta chains sequenced from one sample in a study of blood T cell repertoires in COVID-19 (dated by TCRdb to 2018 to 2021). The protocol used for the library was the immunoSEQ multiplex PCR assay. Here the immuneACCESS table is served through TCRdb, limited to in-frame sequences with V and J called. Missing clones are a known gap in these copies; in checked studies unresolved V genes cover under half, and the rest lacks a known reason. A total of fewer than 250,000 clones appear in this sample, around four fifths of them only once. Around 5% of the sample is taken by the ten largest. The source material was peripheral blood. These receptor sequences come from a woman between 65 and 79 years old with acute or convalescent COVID-19.

In this sample, this clone turned up a few times. V and J are TRBV2 and TRBJ1-5; TRBD1 is a possible D gene (5 bases). Trimming took off 6 bases at V and 4 bases at J, with 13 bases between the two ends. The CDR3 spans 14 residues. Germline V gene lookup returns CDR1 SNHLY and CDR2 FYNNEI. The CDR3 region has the DNA TGTGCCAGCAGGCGGGACTTACCAAATCAGCCCCAGCATTTT. Its protein product is CASRRDLPNQPQHF.

As DNA, the CDR3 is TGTGCCAGCAGCTTCTTAGAGGGTGAAGCTTTCTTT. Its translation is CASSFLEGEAFF. The chain is built from TRBV7-9 and TRBJ1-1; no definite D call. Trimming removed 3 bases from V and 7 bases from J, with 9 bases in between. This CDR3 has 12 residues. Germline V gene sequence: CDR1 SEHNR, CDR2 FQNEAQ (reference sequence).

The chain recombines TRBV4-3 with TRBJ1-2, with D perhaps TRBD1 (5 bases). Looked up from germline, CDR1 is LGHNA and CDR2 is YSLEER. V was shortened by 0 bases and J by 1 base, with 12 bases between the two germline ends. The CDR3 loop spans 16 amino acids. CDR3 DNA: TGCGCCAGCAGCCAAGATCGGGCAGGGCATAACTATGGCTACACCTTC. Its protein is CASSQDRAGHNYGYTF.

The J gene is TRBJ2-6, the V gene TRBV19, with D possibly matching TRBD1 (5 bases). The V gene's germline CDR1 is LNHDA and CDR2 SQIVND (reference sequence). The CDR3 covers 18 residues. With 5 bases removed from V and 0 bases from J, the gap between germline ends came to 17 bases. The CDR3 reads CASSPINWGVSGANVLTF. DNA for the CDR3: TGTGCCAGTAGTCCCATTAACTGGGGCGTCTCTGGGGCCAACGTCCTGACTTTC.

The V and J genes are TRBV3-1 (or the pseudogene TRBV3-2) and TRBJ1-1; a weak D match, TRBD1 (6 bases). The CDR3 sequence is 16 residues long. The germline CDR1 and CDR2 sequences are LGHDT and YNNKEL (reference sequence). Trimming removed 6 bases from V and 6 bases from J, with 23 bases in between. The chain's CDR3 is CASSQGRGARTAEAFF. The CDR3 DNA follows: TGTGCCAGCAGTCAGGGTCGGGGGGCGCGGACCGCTGAAGCTTTCTTT.

The rearrangement uses TRBV4-2 and TRBJ2-3; the match to TRBD2 covers 10 bases. This CDR3 has 16 residues. Germline loops: CDR1 LGHNA, CDR2 YNFKEQ. Unmatched junction bases numbered 9, after V lost 1 base and J lost 8 bases. The CDR3 DNA is TGTGCCAGCAGCCAAGTCTCAGCGGGGGGGCGAGGTACGCAGTATTTT. Amino acids: CASSQVSAGGRGTQYF.

The chain has TRBV19 and TRBJ1-2; TRBD1 agrees at 8 bases. The trim removed 1 base at V and 3 bases at J, leaving 4 bases unmatched. This CDR3 has 15 amino acids. CDR1 LNHDA and CDR2 SQIVND come from the germline V gene (reference sequence). The CDR3 coding sequence is TGTGCCAGTAGTATAGGGGACAGGATCGACTATGGCTACACCTTC. It codes for CASSIGDRIDYGYTF.

The sample holds a few counts of this clone. This chain links TRBV2 with TRBJ1-1; D not certain. Per germline, CDR1 SNHLY and CDR2 FYNNEI. The CDR3 contains 13 residues. V shed 8 bases and J shed 4 bases, with 14 bases lying between them. In nucleotides, the CDR3 is TGTGCCAGCTGCCAAGAATCCGGCACTGAAGCTTTCTTT. Protein product: CASCQESGTEAFF.

The chain uses TRBV7-9 and TRBJ1-5; the D is unclear. The CDR3 totals 13 residues. Germline loops: CDR1 SEHNR, CDR2 FQNEAQ (reference sequence). With 2 bases removed from V and 3 bases from J, the gap between germline ends came to 5 bases. CDR3 DNA: TGTGCCAGCAGCTTATCCCTCAATCAGCCCCAGCATTTT. Translating gives CASSLSLNQPQHF. Supplemented by reference TRBV7-9 and TRBJ1-5, the full variable domain reads DTGVSQNPRHKITKRGQNVTFRCDPISEHNRLYWYRQTLGQGPEFLTYFQNEAQLEKSRLLSDRFSAERPKGSFSTLEIQRTEQGDSAMYLCASSLSLNQPQHFGDGTRLSIL.

The CDR3 reads CASSELNSYNSPLHF. CDR3 coding DNA: TGTGCCAGCAGTGAATTGAACAGCTATAATTCACCCCTCCACTTT. The chain joins TRBV2 to TRBJ1-6; D uncertain. The length of the CDR3 is 15 residues. V was shortened by 2 bases and J by 3 bases, with 8 bases between the two germline ends. Looked up from germline, CDR1 is SNHLY and CDR2 is FYNNEI.

The chain links TRBV9 to TRBJ1-5; possibly TRBD1 for D (6 bases). Germline V gives CDR1 SGDLS, CDR2 YYNGEE. Trimming cost V 2 bases and J 3 bases, with 15 bases left between them. The CDR3 is 16 amino acids. The chain's CDR3 is CASSVGGPADNQPQHF. As DNA, the CDR3 is TGTGCCAGCAGCGTGGGGGGGCCCGCAGACAATCAGCCCCAGCATTTT.

The chain has TRBV6-1 and TRBJ2-5; a weak D match, TRBD2 (6 bases). V lost 4 bases and J lost 5, with 20 bases in between. This CDR3 region has 16 residues. Germline V gene lookup returns CDR1 MNHNS and CDR2 SASEGT. The CDR3 protein is CASSVGAGPMLETQYF. Here the CDR3 DNA reads TGTGCCAGCAGTGTTGGGGCGGGGCCCATGCTGGAGACCCAGTACTTC.

The chain uses TRBV7-2 and TRBJ2-7; possible D gene TRBD1, 6 bases. CDR3 size: 16 residues. Trimming took 1 base from V and 3 from J, leaving 16 bases between them. Per the germline V gene, CDR1 is SGHTA and CDR2 is FQGNSA. CDR3 residues: CASSLGSGANNYEQYF. DNA of the CDR3: TGTGCCAGCAGCTTAGGGTCAGGGGCTAACAACTACGAGCAGTACTTC.

CDR3 in amino acids: CASSLRGGAGYTF. The CDR3 DNA sequence: TGTGCCAGCAGCCTCCGCGGAGGGGCTGGCTACACCTTC. V gene TRBV3-1 (or the pseudogene TRBV3-2) combines with J gene TRBJ1-2; D might be TRBD1 (5 bases). The V end was cut by 4 bases, the J end by 7 bases, with 13 bases between. The CDR3 sequence is 13 residues long. Germline V lookup: CDR1 LGHDT, CDR2 YNNKEL (reference sequence).

The J gene is TRBJ1-5, the V gene TRBV28, with TRBD1 matching over 7 bases. Germline CDR1 and CDR2: MDHEN and SYDVKM. V lost 5 bases, J lost 0 bases, and 13 bases stayed unmatched. There are 18 residues in the CDR3. The CDR3 sequence is CASSPLGTDLYSNQPQHF. The CDR3 DNA reads as TGTGCCAGCAGTCCCTTAGGGACAGACCTATATAGCAATCAGCCCCAGCATTTT. Based on the CDR3 plus reference TRBV28 and TRBJ1-5, the full variable domain is DVKVTQSSRYLVKRTGEKVFLECVQDMDHENMFWYRQDPGLGLRLIYFSYDVKMKEKGDIPEGYSVSREKKERFSLILESASTNQTSMYLCASSPLGTDLYSNQPQHFGDGTRLSIL.

The chain has TRBV11-2 and TRBJ1-6; TRBD1 aligns across 7 bases. CDR1 SGHAT and CDR2 FQNNGV come from the germline V gene. V dropped 2 bases and J dropped 8; count of bases not matched to a gene: 3. The CDR3 totals 14 residues. The CDR3 loop reads CASSLRRGYSPLHF. The CDR3 DNA reads TGTGCCAGCAGCTTACGCAGGGGGTATTCACCCCTCCACTTT.

The chain joins TRBV10-1 to TRBJ1-2, with D hard to call. The CDR3 has 13 amino acids. V lost 3 bases and J 0 bases, leaving 5 bases between the germline ends. CDR1 is WNHNN and CDR2 is SYGVQD in the germline V gene (reference sequence). CDR3 DNA: TGCGCCAGCAGTGACAGTCCTAACTATGGCTACACCTTC. This encodes CASSDSPNYGYTF.

V gene TRBV6-6 combines with J gene TRBJ1-1, with D possibly TRBD1 on 5 matching bases. The CDR3 runs to 16 residues. The germline gives CDR1 MNHNY, CDR2 SVGAGI (reference sequence). The V and J ends lost 0 bases and 3 bases respectively, with 14 bases between them. The CDR3 nucleotides are TGTGCCAGCAGTTACTCAAGGGGACTCTCCCACACTGAAGCTTTCTTT. Translated: CASSYSRGLSHTEAFF.

The table lists this clone with a count of one. This rearrangement joins TRBV5-1 to TRBJ2-1; 11 bases match TRBD1. The V and J ends lost 4 bases and 3 bases, in that order; junction bases with no gene match: 3. The germline CDR1 and CDR2 sequences are SGHRS and YFSETQ. The CDR3 length is 15 residues. CDR3 residues: CASSMGTGGYNEQFF. The CDR3 bases are TGCGCCAGCAGCATGGGGACAGGGGGCTACAATGAGCAGTTCTTC.

This sequence joins TRBV5-4 and TRBJ2-1; TRBD2 might be the D (6 bases). This CDR3 is 13 amino acids long. Germline CDR1 reads SGHNT; CDR2 reads YYREEE (reference sequence). The V and J ends lost 0 bases and 6 bases respectively, with 7 bases between them. The chain's CDR3 is CASSLAGGNEQFF. The CDR3 coding sequence is TGTGCCAGCAGCTTGGCCGGGGGCAATGAGCAGTTCTTC.

CDR3 amino acids: CASSFQGTREAFF. The DNA for the CDR3 is TGTGCCAGCAGCTTTCAGGGTACCCGTGAAGCTTTCTTT. The chain joins TRBV5-4 to TRBJ1-1; perhaps TRBD1 as D (5 bases). CDR1 is SGHNT, CDR2 YYREEE, per germline (reference sequence). V was trimmed by 2 bases and J by 7 bases, leaving 12 bases between them. This CDR3 spans 13 amino acids. Variable domain in full (rest from reference TRBV5-4 and TRBJ1-1): ETGVTQSPTHLIKTRGQQVTLRCSSQSGHNTVSWYQQALGQGPQFIFQYYREEENGRGNFPPRFSGLQFPNYSSELNVNALELDDSALYLCASSFQGTREAFFGQGTRLTVV.

This sequence joins TRBV28 and TRBJ1-5, with TRBD1 matching over 11 bases. From germline, CDR1 is MDHEN and CDR2 SYDVKM. Trimming cost V 8 bases and J 6 bases; bases outside gene matches: 6. CDR3 length: 14 residues. Here the CDR3 DNA reads TGTGCCAGCTCTGGGACAGGGGGGTCTCAGCCCCAGCATTTT. It yields the protein CASSGTGGSQPQHF.